These 22 T cell receptor beta chains share one sample of origin, sequenced in a study of a mutant IDH1 vaccine in newly diagnosed glioma. The antigens of these receptors remain unknown. Regarding time point: week 23, last vaccination. The vaccine gave 300 ug of a 20-mer mutant IDH1 peptide subcutaneously per dose. TCRdb's table, derived via immunoSEQ multiplex PCR, lists solely in-frame clones and lacks some. In the table there are 20,000 to 25,000 clones, around 80% of which are singletons. Material: PBMCs, obtained from a glioma patient whose treatment included an IDH1 peptide vaccine. The source is a man aged 25-45 years with glioma.

The chain carries TRBV2 and TRBJ1-2; D gene ambiguous. Germline V gene sequence: CDR1 SNHLY, CDR2 FYNNEI. The CDR3 is 12 residues long. The germline V and J ends were trimmed by 4 bases and 7 bases, with 10 bases remaining between them. This CDR3 is CASSGTWGGYTF. CDR3 coding DNA: TGTGCCAGCAGTGGGACGTGGGGTGGCTACACCTTC.

The CDR3: CASTLRGRADEQYF. The CDR3 DNA reads TGTGCCAGCACCCTTAGGGGGAGGGCAGACGAGCAGTACTTC. The chain is built from TRBV6-6 and TRBJ2-7, with a weak D call TRBD2 (7 bases). V was pared by 7 bases and J by 5 bases, with 18 bases between. Germline values: CDR1 MNHNY, CDR2 SVGAGI (reference sequence). This CDR3 contains 14 residues.

The rearrangement links TRBV14 to TRBJ2-3; possible D gene TRBD1, 6 bases. CDR1 and CDR2 from the germline V gene are SGHDN and FVKESK. Deletions cut 4 bases from V and 0 bases from J, with 11 bases between. CDR3 length equals 15 residues. The CDR3 loop is CASSPYRGSTDTQYF. As DNA, the CDR3 is TGTGCCAGCAGCCCTTATAGGGGGAGCACAGATACGCAGTATTTT.

The chain recombines TRBV9 with TRBJ2-7; 7 nucleotides agree with TRBD1. Per germline, CDR1 SGDLS and CDR2 YYNGEE. This CDR3 has 15 amino acids. With 2 bases clipped from V and 3 bases from J, the junction kept 8 bases outside the gene matches. This chain's CDR3 is CASSVRDRGYYEQYF. The CDR3 DNA sequence: TGTGCCAGCAGCGTCCGGGACAGAGGCTACTACGAGCAGTACTTC.

The V and J genes are TRBV29-1 and TRBJ2-7, with TRBD1 matching over 11 bases. After removal of 6 bases from V and 4 bases from J, the junction contained 8 bases not matched to a gene. The CDR3 covers 14 residues. From germline, CDR1 is SQVTM and CDR2 ANQGSEA. CDR3 in DNA: TGCAGCGTCCGTCGAGGGGACAGGGGGTACGAGCAGTACTTC. Translation: CSVRRGDRGYEQYF.

The V call is TRBV18, the J call TRBJ2-7; a weak D match, TRBD2 (6 bases). CDR3 length equals 14 residues. Between the trimmed V and J ends, which lost 2 bases and 3 bases, there was a span of 11 bases. Germline CDR1 reads KGHSH; CDR2 reads LQKENI. The CDR3 region has the DNA TGTGCCAGCTCACCAGGTGTTAGCGGCTACGAGCAGTACTTC. It encodes CASSPGVSGYEQYF.

The V gene is TRBV29-1, the J gene TRBJ2-7, with TRBD1 identical over 9 bases. Trimming at V came to 6 bases and at J to 3 bases, leaving 15 bases not matched to a gene. In germline, CDR1 is SQVTM, CDR2 ANQGSEA. This CDR3 region has 16 residues. CDR3 loop: CSVRLGLGTGIYEQYF. The CDR3 bases are TGCAGCGTCCGTCTGGGCTTGGGGACAGGGATCTACGAGCAGTACTTC.

This chain uses TRBV9 with TRBJ2-7; maybe TRBD2 (6 bases). The V gene's germline CDR1 is SGDLS and CDR2 YYNGEE. Trimming stripped 2 bases from V and 2 bases from J, with 20 bases between. The CDR3 contains 17 residues. The CDR3 DNA sequence: TGTGCCAGCAGCGTTGGAGGGAGCGGCCCGCCCCCCTACGAGCAGTACTTC. Translated: CASSVGGSGPPPYEQYF.

This clone is deemed medium-sized. The J gene is TRBJ2-7, the V gene TRBV5-1; 11 bases map to TRBD1. Germline loops: CDR1 SGHRS, CDR2 YFSETQ. V was clipped by 2 bases and J by 3 bases; unmatched bases: 1. The CDR3 has 14 amino acids. CDR3 region: CASSFGTGGYEQYF. CDR3 DNA: TGCGCCAGCAGCTTCGGGACAGGGGGCTACGAGCAGTACTTC.

This sequence joins TRBV9 and TRBJ1-2; possibly TRBD1 for D (5 bases). V lost 4 bases and J 2 bases, leaving 18 bases between the germline ends. This CDR3 is built from 16 residues. Looked up from germline, CDR1 is SGDLS and CDR2 is YYNGEE. Written as DNA, the CDR3 is TGTGCCAGCAGCATCAGCCGGGGACTGGGGAACTATGGCTACACCTTC. This gives the protein CASSISRGLGNYGYTF.

The chain has TRBV6-5 and TRBJ2-7, with 11 bases lining up with TRBD2. Germline lookup yields CDR1 MNHEY and CDR2 SVGAGI. V lost 5 bases and J lost 2; bases outside the gene matches: 5. The CDR3 spans 15 residues. CDR3 nucleotide sequence: TGTGCCAGCAGTCAGACTAGCGGGGTAACCTACGAGCAGTACTTC. This encodes CASSQTSGVTYEQYF.

The gene calls are TRBV19 and TRBJ1-2; D is possibly TRBD1 (5 bases). V lost 9 bases, J lost 5 bases, and 16 bases lay in between. CDR3 length: 13 residues. Germline V lookup: CDR1 LNHDA, CDR2 SQIVND (reference sequence). CDR3 amino acids: CASRPIGGYGYTF. The DNA for the CDR3 is TGTGCCAGCAGACCGATTGGGGGGTATGGCTACACCTTC.

The genes are TRBV5-1 and TRBJ2-1; the D gene is possibly TRBD2 (5 bases). Germline CDR1 is SGHRS and CDR2 is YFSETQ. This CDR3 is built from 13 residues. V was pared by 0 bases and J by 9 bases, with 10 bases between. The CDR3 coding sequence is TGCGCCAGCAGCTTGGCTCCAGAGGGTGAGCAGTTCTTC. It encodes CASSLAPEGEQFF. The full variable domain, in which reference TRBV5-1 and TRBJ2-1 provide the parts outside the CDR3, is KAGVTQTPRYLIKTRGQQVTLSCSPISGHRSVSWYQQTPGQGLQFLFEYFSETQRNKGNFPGRFSGRQFSNSRSEMNVSTLELGDSALYLCASSLAPEGEQFFGPGTRLTVL.

This chain connects TRBV11-3 to TRBJ2-7; D gene ambiguous. The V gene lost 1 base and the J gene lost 0 bases, with 7 bases spanning the gap. The length of the CDR3 is 14 residues. Germline V CDR1 and CDR2: SGHNT, YENEEA. CDR3 sequence (DNA): TGTGCCAGCAGCTTAGGGGGTCTCTCCTACGAGCAGTACTTC. Residues: CASSLGGLSYEQYF.

This chain joins TRBV7-9 and TRBJ2-3; 13 bases line up with TRBD2. The V and J ends lost 6 bases and 3 bases, in that order; junction bases with no gene match: 9. CDR3 length equals 17 residues. Germline CDR1 is SEHNR and CDR2 is FQNEAQ (reference sequence). As DNA, the CDR3 is TGTGCCAGCAGGCCTGGACTAGCGGGAGTTGGTACAGATACGCAGTATTTT. Translation gives CASRPGLAGVGTDTQYF.

Only one count was recorded for this clone. The chain links TRBV18 to TRBJ1-5, with TRBD1 identical over 7 bases. Germline CDR1 KGHSH, CDR2 LQKENI. V trimming: 3 bases; J trimming: 2 bases; junction bases outside the gene matches: 1. CDR3 length: 14 amino acids. CDR3 sequence reads: CASSPTGGNQPQHF. In nucleotides, the CDR3 is TGTGCCAGCTCACCTACAGGGGGCAATCAGCCCCAGCATTTT.

This chain uses TRBV5-1 with TRBJ2-1; 9 nucleotides align to TRBD2. Germline V lookup: CDR1 SGHRS, CDR2 YFSETQ. J was trimmed by 7 bases and V by 3 bases; bases with no gene match: 11. The CDR3 loop spans 16 amino acids. The CDR3 nucleotides are TGCGCCAGCAGCTATTACATTAGCGGGAGTGGAAATGAGCAGTTCTTC. Translating it yields CASSYYISGSGNEQFF.

DNA of the CDR3: TGTGCCAGCAGCCCGGCCGGGACAGGGCCGAACTATGGCTACACCTTC. This gives the protein CASSPAGTGPNYGYTF. J is TRBJ1-2 and V is TRBV5-6; 9 bases fit TRBD1. The V gene's germline CDR1 is SGHDT and CDR2 YYEEEE. V lost 4 bases, J lost 2 bases, and 9 bases stayed unmatched. This CDR3 comprises 16 residues.

The gene calls are TRBV4-2 and TRBJ2-5, with 16 bases that match TRBD2. This CDR3 has 17 amino acids. Germline loops: CDR1 LGHNA, CDR2 YNFKEQ. V shed 3 bases and J 5 bases; nucleotides not matched to a gene: 6. The CDR3 region is CASSQGTSGRAVETQYF. For the CDR3, the DNA is TGTGCCAGCAGCCAGGGGACTAGCGGGAGGGCCGTCGAGACCCAGTACTTC.

The chain has TRBV4-1 and TRBJ1-5; a weak D match, TRBD1 (5 bases). Trimming stripped 0 bases from V and 5 bases from J, with 8 bases between. The V gene's germline CDR1 is MGHRA and CDR2 YSYEKL. This CDR3 is 14 amino acids long. CDR3 sequence: CASSQEEGYQPQHF. In DNA form, the CDR3 reads TGCGCCAGCAGCCAAGAGGAGGGGTATCAGCCCCAGCATTTT.

The rearrangement joins TRBV9 to TRBJ1-2; no clear D. Between the trimmed V and J ends, which lost 0 bases and 5 bases, there was a span of 17 bases. This CDR3 has 16 amino acids. Germline CDR1 reads SGDLS; CDR2 reads YYNGEE. The CDR3 DNA is TGTGCCAGCAGCGTAGGCTCGAGGGTGGGCGAGTATGGCTACACCTTC. It is translated as CASSVGSRVGEYGYTF.

The CDR3, as DNA: TGTGCCAGCAGGGACACCTTCTCCTACGAGCAGTACTTC. Encoded protein: CASRDTFSYEQYF. This sequence joins TRBV25-1 and TRBJ2-7, with D possibly being TRBD1 (5 bases). The V and J ends lost 6 bases and 0 bases respectively, with 9 bases between them. CDR1 and CDR2 (germline): MGHDK, SYGVNS. This CDR3 is built from 13 residues.